This T cell receptor beta chain derives from a study of T cells in Graves' hyperthyroidism and ophthalmopathy. About the research overall: Peripheral blood was collected at initial diagnosis, before any treatment.

Germline-derived CDR1 and CDR2 are SGHTA and FQGTGA. This CDR3 region has 13 residues. V lost 6 bases to trimming and J lost 7 bases; unmatched junction nucleotides: 6. Clinical symptoms, serum thyroxine, TRAb, thyroid ultrasound and orbital computed tomography established diagnosis. From RNA transcripts, TCR beta CDR3 regions were amplified. When the TCR CDR3 underwent first-round RT-PCR, the HTBI primer set was used. In TCRdb, the multiplex PCR reads were re-called with MiXCR into one record per CDR3 protein. The data show about 160,000 distinct CDR3 sequences, 9.4% seen once. Findings and caveats of the study: From stable hyperthyroidism, ophthalmopathy was separated by a 13 V-J model.

This clonotype was seen many times. The antigen remains undetermined. The source material was blood. V usage is TRBV7-3 and J usage is TRBJ1-1, with 9 bases lining up with TRBD1. This clonotype originated in a woman under 30 with Graves' hyperthyroidism that later progressed to Graves' ophthalmopathy. The CDR3 DNA reads TGTGCCAGCAGTCCGGGACAGGGTTATGAAGCTTTCTTT. Its protein is CASSPGQGYEAFF.